Sequencing of this TCR beta chain was carried out in a study of blood T cell repertoires in COVID-19. This CDR3 comprises 14 residues. Unmatched junction bases numbered 7, after V lost 4 bases and J lost 7 bases. Germline V gives CDR1 SEHNR, CDR2 FQNEAQ (reference sequence). The repertoire was sequenced with immunoSEQ multiplex PCR; TCRdb's copy has only in-frame clones and lacks some. The profile covers 300,000 to 350,000 clones, with 88% appearing a single time and 5% taken by the ten largest. The origin of this receptor is a young man who had recovered from COVID-19. The chain employs TRBV7-9 and TRBJ2-5, with TRBD1 matching 9 bases. The sequencing input was PBMCs or T cells enriched from blood (not recorded which). The CDR3 nucleotides read TGTGCCAGCAGCTCGGACAGGGGTTTTGTGACCCAGTACTTC. It encodes CASSSDRGFVTQYF. The full variable domain, with the rest looked up from reference TRBV7-9 and TRBJ2-5, is DTGVSQNPRHKITKRGQNVTFRCDPISEHNRLYWYRQTLGQGPEFLTYFQNEAQLEKSRLLSDRFSAERPKGSFSTLEIQRTEQGDSAMYLCASSSDRGFVTQYFGPGTRLLVL.